What follows are 25 T cell receptor beta chains derived from one specimen sequenced in a study of blood T cell repertoires in COVID-19 (dated by TCRdb to about 2020). The method behind the library was the immunoSEQ multiplex PCR assay. Here the immuneACCESS table is served through TCRdb, limited to in-frame sequences with V and J called. Missing clones are a known gap in these copies; in checked studies unresolved V genes cover under half, and the rest lacks a known reason. The sample has around 50,000 clones on record, roughly 83% of them singletons. The top ten hold about 15% of the sample. The material sequenced was peripheral blood. The receptors were sampled from a human donor in a cohort sampled during active COVID-19.

CDR3 residues: CAISDLWGENTEAFF. The CDR3 DNA sequence: TGTGCCATCAGTGATCTCTGGGGGGAGAACACTGAAGCTTTCTTT. The V call is TRBV10-3, the J call TRBJ1-1; weak D call: TRBD1 (5 bases). This CDR3 is 15 amino acids long. V lost 3 bases, J lost 1 base, and 12 bases lay in between. Looked up from germline, CDR1 is ENHRY and CDR2 is SYGVKD.

V and J are TRBV7-2 and TRBJ1-4; 7 positions match TRBD1. The V gene end was trimmed by 5 bases and the J gene end by 1 base; junction bases not matched to a gene: 1. Germline V gene sequence: CDR1 SGHTA, CDR2 FQGNSA. This CDR3 has 14 residues. The CDR3, as DNA: TGTGCCAGCAGCCCAGGGGGAACTAATGAAAAACTGTTTTTT. Its translation is CASSPGGTNEKLFF.

The genes are TRBV2 and TRBJ2-1; 11 bases are shared with TRBD2. Trimming took 8 bases from V and 5 from J; bases not matched to a gene: 5. The CDR3 has 14 residues. Germline V gene lookup returns CDR1 SNHLY and CDR2 FYNNEI. CDR3 coding DNA: TGTGCCAGCGGGACTAGCGGAGGGGACAATGAGCAGTTCTTC. This encodes CASGTSGGDNEQFF. The full variable domain, in which reference TRBV2 and TRBJ2-1 provide the parts outside the CDR3, is EPEVTQTPSHQVTQMGQEVILRCVPISNHLYFYWYRQILGQKVEFLVSFYNNEISEKSEIFDDQFSVERPDGSNFTLKIRSTKLEDSAMYFCASGTSGGDNEQFFGPGTRLTVL.

This clone appeared a single time. This chain joins TRBV7-2 and TRBJ2-3; 9 positions match TRBD2. The germline V gene has CDR1 SGHTA and CDR2 FQGNSA. Trimming removed 0 bases from V and 4 bases from J; junction bases left unmatched: 5. The CDR3 has 16 amino acids. CDR3 loop: CASSLAGGGASDTQYF. CDR3 in DNA: TGTGCCAGCAGCTTAGCAGGCGGGGGGGCCTCAGATACGCAGTATTTT.

This clone was found once. The chain uses TRBV19 and TRBJ1-2; 7 bases align to TRBD1. V shed 5 bases and J 7 bases; nucleotides not matched to a gene: 4. Germline values: CDR1 LNHDA, CDR2 SQIVND (reference sequence). The CDR3 contains 12 residues. In DNA, the CDR3 is TGTGCCAGTAGTCCCTGGACAGGTGGCTACACCTTC. Residues: CASSPWTGGYTF.

The V gene is TRBV10-3, the J gene TRBJ2-1; D might be TRBD1 (6 bases). The V end lost 5 bases, the J end lost 0 bases, and 14 bases lay between the germline ends. Germline assignment: CDR1 ENHRY and CDR2 SYGVKD. CDR3 size: 16 residues. The CDR3, as DNA: TGTGCCATCAGTCACCGGGACACCTCCTCCTACAATGAGCAGTTCTTC. Translated, it gives CAISHRDTSSYNEQFF.

This clone was found a few times. V usage is TRBV27 and J usage is TRBJ1-5, with 8 bases identical to TRBD1. With V trimmed by 5 bases and J by 5 bases, 14 bases remained unmatched. Per germline, CDR1 MNHEY and CDR2 SMNVEV (reference sequence). The CDR3 sequence is 17 residues long. Written as DNA, the CDR3 is TGTGCCAGCAGTCCAACCCAACTCCAGGGGGCCCATCAGCCCCAGCATTTT. Amino acid sequence: CASSPTQLQGAHQPQHF.

In its sample, this clone was seen once. The rearrangement joins TRBV27 to TRBJ1-2; 9 positions match TRBD1. V shed 5 bases and J 1 base; nucleotides not matched to a gene: 11. This CDR3 comprises 17 residues. The germline V gene has CDR1 MNHEY and CDR2 SMNVEV (reference sequence). CDR3 sequence reads: CASSPGTGQLLNYGYTF. The CDR3 nucleotides are TGTGCCAGCAGTCCGGGGACAGGGCAGCTACTTAACTATGGCTACACCTTC.

The rearrangement links TRBV29-1 to TRBJ2-1; 13 nucleotides agree with TRBD2. The germline gives CDR1 SQVTM, CDR2 ANQGSEA. The V segment lost 4 bases and the J segment 6 bases; nucleotides outside the gene matches: 9. The CDR3 loop spans 16 amino acids. In DNA, the CDR3 is TGCAGCGTTGCAGACCCGGGACTAGCGGGAAGCAATGAGCAGTTCTTC. Its protein product is CSVADPGLAGSNEQFF.

This chain uses TRBV12-3 or TRBV12-4 with TRBJ2-3, with a possible D match to TRBD2 (6 bases). V was shortened by 6 bases and J by 9 bases, with 10 bases between the two germline ends. This CDR3 contains 11 residues. The CDR3 DNA is TGTGCCAGCAGGAAACGGGAGACGCAGTATTTT. Its protein is CASRKRETQYF.

V and J are TRBV7-9 and TRBJ1-5; D unclear. This CDR3 region has 13 residues. Germline-derived CDR1 and CDR2 are SEHNR and FQNEAQ (reference sequence). Trimming took 5 bases from V and 0 from J, leaving 5 bases between them. CDR3 amino acids: CASSLSSNQPQHF. CDR3 in DNA: TGTGCCAGCAGCCTCAGTAGCAATCAGCCCCAGCATTTT.

The chain uses TRBV5-4 and TRBJ2-3; 7 bases are shared with TRBD2. With 0 bases clipped from V and 0 bases from J, the junction kept 1 base outside the gene matches. The CDR3 has 15 residues. The germline V gene has CDR1 SGHNT and CDR2 YYREEE (reference sequence). The CDR3 DNA follows: TGTGCCAGCAGCTTGGGGCGGGGGAGCACAGATACGCAGTATTTT. Its protein product is CASSLGRGSTDTQYF.

V is TRBV15 and J is TRBJ2-5; TRBD2 agrees at 8 bases. With V trimmed by 5 bases and J by 5 bases, 7 bases remained unmatched. The CDR3 has 14 amino acids. Germline-derived CDR1 and CDR2 are LNHNV and YYDKDF (reference sequence). The CDR3 sequence: CATSGGGRTETQYF. CDR3 coding DNA: TGTGCCACCAGCGGCGGGGGGCGGACGGAGACCCAGTACTTC.

The gene calls are TRBV2 and TRBJ2-7, with 10 bases that match TRBD2. CDR1 and CDR2 (germline): SNHLY, FYNNEI. The CDR3 extends over 14 amino acids. Losses at the gene ends were 4 bases for V and 4 bases for J; bases not matched to a gene: 4. The DNA for the CDR3 is TGTGCCAGCAGTGGACTAGCGGGCTTATACGAGCAGTACTTC. Translated, it gives CASSGLAGLYEQYF.

The chain couples TRBV5-6 to TRBJ1-4, with D possibly being TRBD1 (5 bases). Per the germline V gene, CDR1 is SGHDT and CDR2 is YYEEEE. Trimming cost V 4 bases and J 6 bases, with 10 bases left between them. This CDR3 spans 13 amino acids. CDR3: CASSDWGDEKLFF. The CDR3, as DNA: TGTGCCAGCAGCGATTGGGGGGATGAAAAACTGTTTTTT.

The chain uses TRBV19 and TRBJ2-1; D is perhaps TRBD1 (5 bases). CDR3 length equals 13 residues. Trimming removed 7 bases from V and 2 bases from J, with 9 bases in between. Germline CDR1 LNHDA, CDR2 SQIVND (reference sequence). The CDR3 sequence: CASTQGPYNEQFF. CDR3 sequence (DNA): TGTGCCAGTACCCAGGGTCCCTACAATGAGCAGTTCTTC.

The chain combines TRBV29-1 with TRBJ2-7, with a weak D call TRBD1 (6 bases). V gave up 4 bases and J gave up 3 bases, with 16 bases separating them. Germline-derived CDR1 and CDR2 are SQVTM and ANQGSEA. The CDR3 is 14 amino acids. The chain's CDR3 is CSVVDPGTFYEQYF. The DNA for the CDR3 is TGCAGCGTTGTGGACCCCGGGACATTCTACGAGCAGTACTTC.

The chain couples TRBV3-1 (or the pseudogene TRBV3-2) to TRBJ2-1, with 13 bases identical to TRBD2. This CDR3 has 16 residues. V shed 4 bases and J 9 bases; nucleotides not matched to a gene: 9. Germline values: CDR1 LGHDT, CDR2 YNNKEL (reference sequence). CDR3 loop: CASSPGLAGVIGEQFF. Written as DNA, the CDR3 is TGTGCCAGCAGCCCCGGACTAGCGGGGGTTATAGGTGAGCAGTTCTTC.

This chain connects TRBV25-1 to TRBJ2-1; TRBD2 might be the D (6 bases). V was shortened by 1 base and J by 0 bases, with 7 bases between the two germline ends. Germline CDR1 reads MGHDK; CDR2 reads SYGVNS. This CDR3 is 15 amino acids long. CDR3 bases: TGTGCCAGCAGTGAATCGACTAGCTCCTACAATGAGCAGTTCTTC. Protein: CASSESTSSYNEQFF. Using reference TRBV25-1 and TRBJ2-1 for the parts outside the CDR3, the full variable domain is EADIYQTPRYLVIGTGKKITLECSQTMGHDKMYWYQQDPGMELHLIHYSYGVNSTEKGDLSSESTVSRIRTEHFPLTLESARPSHTSQYLCASSESTSSYNEQFFGPGTRLTVL.

In its sample, this clone was seen once. The CDR3 loop is CASRPRSGLAGGYSYNEQFF. The CDR3 nucleotides read TGCGCCAGCAGACCCCGATCGGGACTAGCGGGGGGATACTCCTACAATGAGCAGTTCTTC. The gene calls are TRBV5-1 and TRBJ2-1; TRBD2 aligns across 15 bases. The CDR3 runs 20 residues. Germline V lookup: CDR1 SGHRS, CDR2 YFSETQ. V lost 5 bases to trimming and J lost 0 bases; unmatched junction nucleotides: 12.

V gene TRBV29-1 combines with J gene TRBJ1-2; 7 bases fit TRBD1. Per germline, CDR1 SQVTM and CDR2 ANQGSEA. The CDR3 spans 12 residues. V was pared by 6 bases and J by 4 bases, with 5 bases of the junction left unmatched. The CDR3 is CSVNRGGYGYTF. In DNA form, the CDR3 reads TGCAGCGTCAACAGGGGAGGCTATGGCTACACCTTC.

The V and J genes are TRBV6-6 and TRBJ2-7, with D possibly TRBD1 on 6 matching bases. With 5 bases removed from V and 3 bases from J, the gap between germline ends came to 11 bases. Germline-derived CDR1 and CDR2 are MNHNY and SVGAGI (reference sequence). This CDR3 has 13 amino acids. The CDR3 DNA follows: TGTGCCAGCAGTATCGACAGGTTCTACGAGCAGTACTTC. The encoded protein is CASSIDRFYEQYF.

The chain uses TRBV7-9 and TRBJ2-3; TRBD2 matches at 9 bases. The CDR3 extends over 16 amino acids. With 2 bases clipped from V and 3 bases from J, the junction kept 6 bases outside the gene matches. Germline CDR1 SEHNR, CDR2 FQNEAQ (reference sequence). As DNA, the CDR3 is TGTGCCAGCAGCTTAAGATGGAGCGGGGGGACAGATACGCAGTATTTT. Translation: CASSLRWSGGTDTQYF.

Worth noting for this clone: The same CDR3 also results from other DNA sequences found in this sample. The gene calls are TRBV5-1 and TRBJ1-3; possibly TRBD1 for D (5 bases). Trimming cost V 6 bases and J 0 bases, with 10 bases left between them. CDR3 length: 14 amino acids. Germline-derived CDR1 and CDR2 are SGHRS and YFSETQ. The CDR3 loop is CASTPGRSGNTIYF. DNA for the CDR3: TGCGCCAGCACCCCAGGGCGCTCTGGAAACACCATATATTTT.

J is TRBJ2-2 and V is TRBV6-5, with TRBD2 identical over 10 bases. The CDR3 runs 15 residues. Germline CDR1 and CDR2: MNHEY and SVGAGI. Trimming cost V 6 bases and J 4 bases; bases outside gene matches: 5. The CDR3 nucleotides read TGTGCCAGCAGGAGCGGGAGGGCTCTCACCGGGGAGCTGTTTTTT. Amino acid sequence: CASRSGRALTGELFF.